A single sample is the source of the 32 T cell receptor beta chains below, sequenced in a study of CD8 T cells in Susac syndrome. Reverse transcription of roughly 0.45 to 1 ug RNA used random hexamers. Each CDR3 protein is one row after TCRdb ran MiXCR on the immunoSEQ multiplex PCR reads. The sample consists of about 250,000 distinct CDR3 sequences, 90% to 95% of them appearing once. The sequenced material came from CD4+ T cells from PBMCs. These TCRs come from a human donor with multiple sclerosis.

This chain connects TRBV4-2 to TRBJ1-1; TRBD1 matches 9 bases. The junction had 9 bases not matched to a gene; V was cut back by 1 base and J by 3 bases. CDR1 is LGHNA, CDR2 YNFKEQ, per germline. The length of the CDR3 is 17 residues. CDR3 residues: CASSQVWTGELDTEAFF. CDR3 coding DNA: TGTGCCAGCAGCCAAGTTTGGACAGGGGAGTTAGACACTGAAGCTTTCTTT.

The chain couples TRBV7-3 to TRBJ2-5, with D possibly being TRBD1 (6 bases). The CDR3 sequence is 13 residues long. The ends were cut back, 5 bases at V and 11 bases at J, with 18 bases in the middle. The germline CDR1 and CDR2 sequences are SGHTA and FQGTGA. CDR3 DNA: TGTGCCAGCAGCCCAGGGGCTAGAGAGTCACAGTACTTC. The encoded protein is CASSPGARESQYF.

The rearrangement links TRBV7-9 to TRBJ2-6, with D perhaps matching TRBD1 or TRBD2 (5 bases each). V lost 4 bases, J lost 0 bases, and 13 bases lay in between. Per the germline V gene, CDR1 is SEHNR and CDR2 is FQNEAQ (reference sequence). This CDR3 region has 17 residues. The chain's CDR3 is CASSSRVGASGANVLTF. As DNA, the CDR3 is TGTGCCAGCAGCTCCAGGGTCGGGGCCTCTGGGGCCAACGTCCTGACTTTC. The full variable domain, its missing parts supplied by reference TRBV7-9 and TRBJ2-6, is DTGVSQNPRHKITKRGQNVTFRCDPISEHNRLYWYRQTLGQGPEFLTYFQNEAQLEKSRLLSDRFSAERPKGSFSTLEIQRTEQGDSAMYLCASSSRVGASGANVLTFGAGSRLTVL.

This sequence joins TRBV10-3 and TRBJ2-2, with D tentatively TRBD1 (5 bases). The CDR3 spans 14 residues. Germline V lookup: CDR1 ENHRY, CDR2 SYGVKD. V dropped 4 bases and J dropped 7 bases, with 13 bases sitting between them. The DNA of the CDR3 is TGTGCCATCAGTGGATCAGGGCAAGGCGGGGAGCTGTTTTTT. This encodes CAISGSGQGGELFF.

The chain links TRBV14 to TRBJ1-5; D call uncertain. Trimming stripped 1 base from V and 4 bases from J, with 11 bases between. Germline V gene lookup returns CDR1 SGHDN and CDR2 FVKESK. The CDR3 covers 15 residues. CDR3 loop: CASSQGAGLNQPQHF. DNA for the CDR3: TGTGCCAGCAGCCAAGGCGCAGGTTTAAATCAGCCCCAGCATTTT.

V gene TRBV29-1 combines with J gene TRBJ2-7; 7 bases are a match to TRBD1. Germline V CDR1 and CDR2: SQVTM, ANQGSEA. The CDR3 is 14 amino acids. The V and J ends lost 4 bases and 6 bases, in that order; junction bases with no gene match: 12. CDR3: CSVGTGRPESEQYF. The CDR3 DNA sequence: TGCAGCGTTGGGACAGGACGTCCAGAGAGCGAGCAGTACTTC.

V gene TRBV18 combines with J gene TRBJ1-5; 10 positions agree with TRBD1. The CDR3 sequence is 16 residues long. Germline-derived CDR1 and CDR2 are KGHSH and LQKENI. Losses at the gene ends were 0 bases for V and 4 bases for J; bases not matched to a gene: 3. CDR3 coding DNA: TGTGCCAGCTCACCACCGGGACAGGGGCCTAATCAGCCCCAGCATTTT. Protein product: CASSPPGQGPNQPQHF.

V is TRBV24-1 and J is TRBJ2-3; 14 nucleotides agree with TRBD2. The CDR3 runs 17 residues. Germline V gene lookup returns CDR1 KGHDR and CDR2 SFDVKD. The V and J ends lost 3 bases and 4 bases, in that order; junction bases with no gene match: 5. The CDR3 coding sequence is TGTGCCACCAGTGATCTCGGGACTAGCGGGAGTTCAGATACGCAGTATTTT. Amino acids: CATSDLGTSGSSDTQYF.

The J gene is TRBJ1-2, the V gene TRBV12-3 or TRBV12-4, with 7 bases fitting TRBD1. The CDR3 has 14 amino acids. V shed 6 bases, J shed 4 bases, and the junction held 8 bases outside the gene matches. The CDR3 DNA follows: TGTGCCAGCAGAACCGGGGGACAGCTCTATGGCTACACCTTC. It is translated as CASRTGGQLYGYTF.

V is TRBV12-3 or TRBV12-4 and J is TRBJ2-5; TRBD1 matches at 9 bases. CDR3 length equals 14 residues. The V gene end was trimmed by 6 bases and the J gene end by 4 bases; junction bases not matched to a gene: 6. The CDR3 region is CASSPGQGRETQYF. As DNA, the CDR3 is TGTGCCAGCAGCCCGGGACAGGGAAGAGAGACCCAGTACTTC.

The chain has TRBV5-4 and TRBJ2-4, with 9 bases identical to TRBD1. The junction had 4 bases not matched to a gene; V was cut back by 4 bases and J by 5 bases. Germline CDR1 reads SGHNT; CDR2 reads YYREEE (reference sequence). The CDR3 loop spans 14 amino acids. The CDR3 region is CASSAQGAENIQYF. In DNA, the CDR3 is TGTGCCAGCAGCGCACAGGGGGCAGAAAACATTCAGTACTTC.

The CDR3 DNA sequence: TGTGCCAGCAGCTTGGCTGTAGGAGCTACCCAAGAGACCCAGTACTTC. It specifies CASSLAVGATQETQYF. The rearrangement uses TRBV5-4 and TRBJ2-5; D not resolved. CDR3 length: 16 residues. The ends were cut back, 0 bases at V and 1 base at J, with 13 bases in the middle. Germline loops: CDR1 SGHNT, CDR2 YYREEE (reference sequence).

The chain couples TRBV2 to TRBJ1-5; no clear D. V gave up 6 bases and J gave up 10 bases, with 16 bases separating them. The germline gives CDR1 SNHLY, CDR2 FYNNEI. The CDR3 length is 13 residues. This CDR3 is CASSPSGSRPQHF. The CDR3 DNA sequence: TGTGCCAGCAGCCCCTCAGGTTCGCGACCCCAGCATTTT.

This clonotype was seen a few times. The genes are TRBV29-1 and TRBJ2-5; D is unresolved. Germline CDR1 is SQVTM and CDR2 is ANQGSEA. The CDR3 consists of 10 residues. The germline V and J ends were trimmed by 3 bases and 5 bases, with 4 bases remaining between them. The CDR3 DNA follows: TGCAGCGTTGAGGTGGAGACCCAGTACTTC. The encoded protein is CSVEVETQYF.

V gene TRBV19 combines with J gene TRBJ1-2; TRBD1 aligns across 8 bases. Germline lookup yields CDR1 LNHDA and CDR2 SQIVND (reference sequence). The CDR3 loop spans 14 amino acids. Trimming at V came to 7 bases and at J to 3 bases, leaving 7 bases not matched to a gene. The CDR3 DNA follows: TGTGCCAGTACCCCGGACAGGGAGGACTATGGCTACACCTTC. It yields the protein CASTPDREDYGYTF.

The chain employs TRBV10-3 and TRBJ2-3; possible D gene TRBD2, 6 bases. This CDR3 is built from 15 residues. V lost 2 bases and J lost 0, with 9 bases in between. The germline V gene encodes CDR1 ENHRY and CDR2 SYGVKD. CDR3 DNA sequence: TGTGCCATCAGTGAGCCCAGCGGGAGCACAGATACGCAGTATTTT. Translation: CAISEPSGSTDTQYF.

This clonotype was recorded once. This CDR3 is CASRQSTDTQYF. CDR3 DNA: TGTGCCAGCAGACAAAGCACAGATACGCAGTATTTT. The chain links TRBV12-3 or TRBV12-4 to TRBJ2-3; D is undetermined. Trimming shortened V by 6 bases and J by 0 bases, and 4 bases separated the two germline ends. The CDR3 has 12 residues.

The chain uses TRBV5-1 and TRBJ1-5, with 7 bases aligning to TRBD1. Per the germline V gene, CDR1 is SGHRS and CDR2 is YFSETQ. The CDR3 extends over 14 amino acids. V trimming: 4 bases; J trimming: 7 bases; junction bases outside the gene matches: 8. This CDR3 reads CASSTGQVGQPQHF. CDR3 sequence (DNA): TGCGCCAGCAGCACCGGACAGGTCGGGCAGCCCCAGCATTTT.

CDR3 loop: CSASYGGLSQETQYF. CDR3 nucleotides: TGCAGTGCTAGTTACGGGGGACTCTCCCAAGAGACCCAGTACTTC. This chain joins TRBV20-1 and TRBJ2-5; possible D gene TRBD2, 6 bases. The length of the CDR3 is 15 residues. Trimming cost V 3 bases and J 1 base, with 15 bases left between them. Germline CDR1 reads DFQATT; CDR2 reads SNEGSKA (reference sequence).

The chain links TRBV7-9 to TRBJ2-5; no reliable D call. Germline values: CDR1 SEHNR, CDR2 FQNEAQ (reference sequence). The CDR3 extends over 13 amino acids. V was cut by 0 bases and J by 5 bases, with 7 bases left in between. CDR3 residues: CASSLAFGETQYF. The CDR3 region has the DNA TGTGCCAGCAGCTTAGCGTTTGGGGAGACCCAGTACTTC.

This sequence joins TRBV12-3 or TRBV12-4 and TRBJ1-2, with 8 bases identical to TRBD1. The length of the CDR3 is 15 residues. The V gene end was trimmed by 6 bases and the J gene end by 3 bases; junction bases not matched to a gene: 9. CDR3 nucleotide sequence: TGTGCCAGCAGGCTCCAGGGGGCCGGGGACTATGGCTACACCTTC. This codes for CASRLQGAGDYGYTF.

The V and J genes are TRBV28 and TRBJ2-3; the D gene is possibly TRBD2 (6 bases). V lost 5 bases and J 0 bases, leaving 36 bases between the germline ends. This CDR3 region has 23 residues. Looked up from germline, CDR1 is MDHEN and CDR2 is SYDVKM. The CDR3 DNA is TGTGCCAGCAGTCCTTCTTTTGGTTCCCTCCAGACGGACTATCCGGTTAGCACAGATACGCAGTATTTT. Translation: CASSPSFGSLQTDYPVSTDTQYF.

The chain couples TRBV5-1 to TRBJ2-6; 9 bases map to TRBD2. Germline loops: CDR1 SGHRS, CDR2 YFSETQ. The CDR3 has 19 amino acids. With 4 bases clipped from V and 2 bases from J, the junction kept 13 bases outside the gene matches. CDR3 nucleotides: TGCGCCAGCAGCCAGGGAGCGGGGGGCGTTTCCACTGGGGCCAACGTCCTGACTTTC. Translating it yields CASSQGAGGVSTGANVLTF.

The chain is built from TRBV30 and TRBJ2-5; possible D gene TRBD2, 5 bases. Germline CDR1 and CDR2: GTSNPN and SVGIG (reference sequence). The CDR3 is 13 residues long. V lost 0 bases, J lost 4 bases, and 9 bases lay in between. CDR3: CAWSVRRLETQYF. The CDR3 DNA follows: TGTGCCTGGAGTGTAAGGAGGTTAGAGACCCAGTACTTC.

This clonotype has just one count. The chain links TRBV30 to TRBJ2-2; TRBD2 matches at 10 bases. V shed 3 bases, J shed 1 base, and the junction held 5 bases outside the gene matches. There are 16 residues in the CDR3. Germline CDR1 reads GTSNPN; CDR2 reads SVGIG (reference sequence). The CDR3 region has the DNA TGTGCCTGGAGCCGGACTAGCGGCCTGAACACCGGGGAGCTGTTTTTT. Translating gives CAWSRTSGLNTGELFF.

This chain connects TRBV2 to TRBJ1-6, with a tentative D call TRBD1 (5 bases). Germline V lookup: CDR1 SNHLY, CDR2 FYNNEI. V gave up 7 bases and J gave up 3 bases, with 10 bases separating them. The CDR3 length is 14 residues. The CDR3 here is CASTGQGYNSPLHF. For the CDR3, the DNA is TGTGCCAGCACGGGGCAGGGCTATAATTCACCCCTCCACTTT.

This sequence joins TRBV3-1 and TRBJ1-1, with a possible D match to TRBD1 (5 bases). Germline assignment: CDR1 LGHDT and CDR2 YNNKEL (reference sequence). Trimming took 1 base from V and 4 from J, leaving 10 bases between them. CDR3 size: 14 residues. The CDR3 here is CASSQGGLRTEAFF. The CDR3, as DNA: TGTGCCAGCAGCCAAGGGGGCCTACGCACTGAAGCTTTCTTT. Using reference TRBV3-1 and TRBJ1-1 for the parts outside the CDR3, the full variable domain is DTAVSQTPKYLVTQMGNDKSIKCEQNLGHDTMYWYKQDSKKFLKIMFSYNNKELIINETVPNRFSPKSPDKAHLNLHINSLELGDSAVYFCASSQGGLRTEAFFGQGTRLTVV.

The CDR3 DNA is TGCAGCGTTGAAGCTGCATTTGGGGGGCCGGATGAGCAGTTCTTC. Its translation is CSVEAAFGGPDEQFF. The genes are TRBV29-1 and TRBJ2-1; D may correspond to TRBD1 or TRBD2 (6 bases each). Germline V gene data show CDR1 as SQVTM and CDR2 as ANQGSEA. The CDR3 loop spans 15 amino acids. The germline V and J ends were trimmed by 1 base and 8 bases, with 18 bases remaining between them.

The gene calls are TRBV5-1 and TRBJ2-5; D uncertain. Per germline, CDR1 SGHRS and CDR2 YFSETQ. Trimming took off 2 bases at V and 1 base at J, with 6 bases between the two ends. The length of the CDR3 is 13 residues. CDR3 coding DNA: TGCGCCAGCAGCTTCGGTCCCCAAGAGACCCAGTACTTC. Residues: CASSFGPQETQYF.

The chain uses TRBV29-1 and TRBJ1-4; D may be TRBD1 (5 bases). Deletions cut 6 bases from V and 8 bases from J, with 13 bases between. Germline loops: CDR1 SQVTM, CDR2 ANQGSEA. The CDR3 is 12 amino acids. CDR3 coding DNA: TGCAGCGTGCCAGGGCCGTGGGAAAAACTGTTTTTT. The encoded protein is CSVPGPWEKLFF.

The V gene is TRBV10-3, the J gene TRBJ1-2, with a tentative D call TRBD1 (5 bases). The CDR3 is 13 amino acids. Germline V CDR1 and CDR2: ENHRY, SYGVKD. V dropped 4 bases and J dropped 8 bases, with 14 bases sitting between them. In DNA form, the CDR3 reads TGTGCCATCAGTGGAGGGACCGACCTCGGCTACACCTTC. As protein: CAISGGTDLGYTF.

This chain uses TRBV20-1 with TRBJ2-6; D not certain. The CDR3 has 15 residues. CDR1 and CDR2 from the germline V gene are DFQATT and SNEGSKA (reference sequence). Trimming removed 0 bases at V and 3 bases at J, with 9 bases between. CDR3 bases: TGCAGTGCTAGAGACGTGGGCGGTGGGGCCAACGTCCTGACTTTC. Protein sequence: CSARDVGGGANVLTF.